The 4 T cell receptor beta chains presented below share a single source sample, sequenced in a study of TIL therapy for anti-PD-1-resistant metastatic lung cancer. The sample's time point: pre-treatment sample, taken before nivolumab and TIL therapy. The immunoSEQ assay was v3. Profiled with immunoSEQ multiplex PCR; TCRdb holds only in-frame clones, not every one. The sample lists tens of thousands of clones; about three quarters were seen once. This material consisted of blood, taken at baseline. Receptors were obtained from a person between 25 and 80 years old with non-small cell lung cancer.

This clone was seen a handful of times. The CDR3 protein is CASTKGGPQHF. The CDR3 coding sequence is TGTGCCAGCACCAAAGGGGGGCCCCAGCATTTT. The V gene is TRBV6-5, the J gene TRBJ1-5, with TRBD1 as a possible D gene (6 bases). This CDR3 is built from 11 residues. V was pared by 7 bases and J by 9 bases, with 10 bases between. Germline loops: CDR1 MNHEY, CDR2 SVGAGI.

This chain connects TRBV2 to TRBJ1-2; possible D gene TRBD1, 5 bases. The CDR3 is 14 residues long. CDR1 and CDR2 from the germline V gene are SNHLY and FYNNEI. Trimming removed 1 base at V and 6 bases at J, with 12 bases between. The CDR3, as DNA: TGTGCCAGCAGTGAAGAGAGGGGAAATGATGGCTACACCTTC. It is translated as CASSEERGNDGYTF.

The rearrangement links TRBV6-5 to TRBJ2-5; a weak D match, TRBD2 (5 bases). CDR1 is MNHEY and CDR2 is SVGAGI in the germline V gene. The CDR3 has 15 residues. V was trimmed by 8 bases and J by 5 bases, leaving 21 bases between them. CDR3 region: CASRADPSGGETQYF. The CDR3 DNA follows: TGTGCCAGCCGCGCTGATCCTTCGGGCGGGGAGACCCAGTACTTC.

The V gene is TRBV3-1 (or the pseudogene TRBV3-2), the J gene TRBJ2-3; D unresolved. The CDR3 loop spans 16 amino acids. V lost 4 bases and J lost 0, with 14 bases in between. Germline V gene data show CDR1 as LGHDT and CDR2 as YNNKEL (reference sequence). The CDR3: CASSPLVLTSTDTQYF. The CDR3, as DNA: TGTGCCAGCAGCCCGCTAGTTCTCACTAGCACAGATACGCAGTATTTT.